Presented here are 3 T cell receptor beta chains from one specimen sequenced in a study of post-analysis software for immune sequencing data. The study, taken as a whole, reports: Comparison of patients with controls showed four or five TRBV segments more frequent in patients, TRBV5-6, TRBV5-1 and TRBV20-1 among them.

Sequencing libraries made from TCR beta cDNA carried unique molecular identifiers. TCRdb re-called the PCR reads with MiXCR, one entry per CDR3 protein. Of 650,000 to 900,000 distinct CDR3 sequences in the sample, roughly 50% were seen once. No cognate antigen is known for these TCRs. Sample: blood. Source of these receptors: a girl between 5 and 17 years old with multiple sclerosis.

The chain recombines TRBV5-1 with TRBJ2-5, with 7 bases fitting TRBD2. CDR1 SGHRS and CDR2 YFSETQ come from the germline V gene. The length of the CDR3 is 17 residues. The trim removed 4 bases at V and 3 bases at J, leaving 15 bases unmatched. The CDR3 coding sequence is TGCGCCAGCAGCCCGAGGCGGGGGTCTAGTCCCAAAGAGACCCAGTACTTC. The encoded protein is CASSPRRGSSPKETQYF.

The CDR3 DNA is TGCAGTGCTCCTAGGGTCGACAATGAGCAGTTCTTC. Amino acid sequence: CSAPRVDNEQFF. The chain carries TRBV20-1 and TRBJ2-1; D not certain. The CDR3 consists of 12 residues. V was shortened by 5 bases and J by 5 bases, with 10 bases between the two germline ends. Germline CDR1 DFQATT, CDR2 SNEGSKA (reference sequence).

The CDR3 DNA sequence: TGCGCCAGCAGAGGGGGGCTCAATGAGCAGTTCTTC. Protein product: CASRGGLNEQFF. V is TRBV5-1 and J is TRBJ2-1; D is possibly TRBD1 or TRBD2 (6 bases each). Germline CDR1 reads SGHRS; CDR2 reads YFSETQ. The CDR3 covers 12 residues. V lost 5 bases to trimming and J lost 6 bases, with 9 bases between them.